Below, one T cell receptor (beta chain) is given with its context. Its antigen remains unidentified. The data were taken from a study of CD8 T cells in ankylosing spondylitis. Overall study results and limits: Peripheral blood samples showed relatively rare disease-linked clones, and these clones were CD8+. Eight or nine highly homologous variants formed a TCR beta motif that appeared characteristic of ankylosing spondylitis blood.

From the 5' RACE reads, TCRdb called clonotypes with MiXCR, one entry per CDR3 protein. Among about 170,000 distinct CDR3 sequences listed, 15% to 20% were seen once. With 7 bases removed from V and 9 bases from J, the gap between germline ends came to 16 bases. CDR1 LGHNA and CDR2 YNFKEQ come from the germline V gene. The CDR3 totals 14 residues. The TCR was taken from a male donor with ankylosing spondylitis or in good health (not recorded which). V and J are TRBV4-2 and TRBJ1-6, with D possibly TRBD1 on 6 matching bases. Specimen: blood, either unsorted or a sorted T cell fraction (not recorded which). The CDR3 DNA sequence: TGTGCCAGCACCCGGGACACGATCGGTTCACCCCTCCACTTT. Translation gives CASTRDTIGSPLHF.